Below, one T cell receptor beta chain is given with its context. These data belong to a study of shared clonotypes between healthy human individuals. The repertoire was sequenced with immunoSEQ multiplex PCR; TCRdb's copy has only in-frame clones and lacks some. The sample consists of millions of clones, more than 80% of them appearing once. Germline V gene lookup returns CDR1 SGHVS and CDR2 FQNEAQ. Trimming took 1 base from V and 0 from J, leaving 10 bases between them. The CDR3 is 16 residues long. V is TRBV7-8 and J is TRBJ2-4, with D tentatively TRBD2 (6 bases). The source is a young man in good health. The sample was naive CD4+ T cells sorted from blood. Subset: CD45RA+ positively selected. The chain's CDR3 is CASSLGGAVAKNIQYF. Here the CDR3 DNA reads TGTGCCAGCAGCTTAGGCGGGGCGGTAGCCAAAAACATTCAGTACTTC. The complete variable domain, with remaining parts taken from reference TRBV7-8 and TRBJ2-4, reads GAGVSQSPRYKVAKRGQDVALRCDPISGHVSLFWYQQALGQGPEFLTYFQNEAQLDKSGLPSDRFFAERPEGSVSTLKIQRTQQEDSAVYLCASSLGGAVAKNIQYFGAGTRLSVL.